This TCR beta chain came from a study of cytomegalovirus exposure and HLA in healthy donors. Notes on this clone: The antigen remains unidentified.

The CDR3 covers 12 residues. V lost 7 bases and J 5 bases, leaving 11 bases between the germline ends. The germline V gene encodes CDR1 MDHEN and CDR2 SYDVKM. Study outcomes and limitations: Another analysis was done later, and it associated 16,951 TCR beta sequences with HLA alleles at 0.05 false discovery rate.

Researchers ran the PCR with 60 Vbeta and 13 Jbeta primers. The table came from immunoSEQ multiplex PCR; TCRdb's copy has only in-frame clones and leaves some out. The sample shows about 200,000 clones, roughly 80% of them seen only once. V is TRBV28 and J is TRBJ2-5, with D perhaps TRBD1 (8 bases). Sequences were obtained from PBMCs. This TCR was sampled from a woman in her forties in good health and CMV-seronegative. CDR3 region: CASNRGGETQYF. CDR3 coding DNA: TGTGCCAGCAACAGGGGGGGGGAGACCCAGTACTTC.